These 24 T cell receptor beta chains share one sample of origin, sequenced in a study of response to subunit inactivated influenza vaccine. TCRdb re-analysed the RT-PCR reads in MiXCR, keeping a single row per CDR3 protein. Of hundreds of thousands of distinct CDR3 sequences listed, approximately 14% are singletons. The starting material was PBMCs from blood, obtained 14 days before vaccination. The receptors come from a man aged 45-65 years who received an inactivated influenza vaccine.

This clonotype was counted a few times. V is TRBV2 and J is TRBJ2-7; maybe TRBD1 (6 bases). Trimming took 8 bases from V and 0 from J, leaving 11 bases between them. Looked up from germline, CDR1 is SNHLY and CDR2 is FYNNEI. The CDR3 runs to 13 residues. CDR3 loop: CASQDRSSYEQYF. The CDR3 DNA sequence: TGTGCCAGCCAAGACAGGAGCTCCTACGAGCAGTACTTC. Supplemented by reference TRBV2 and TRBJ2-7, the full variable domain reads EPEVTQTPSHQVTQMGQEVILRCVPISNHLYFYWYRQILGQKVEFLVSFYNNEISEKSEIFDDQFSVERPDGSNFTLKIRSTKLEDSAMYFCASQDRSSYEQYFGPGTRLTVT.

The DNA of the CDR3 is TGTGCCAGCAGCCTCCGCCAGGGGGATATTGGAGCTTTCTTT. Its translation is CASSLRQGDIGAFF. This chain links TRBV3-1 with TRBJ1-1; 7 bases fit TRBD1. The CDR3 is 14 amino acids. V dropped 4 bases and J dropped 10; count of bases not matched to a gene: 12. CDR1 and CDR2 from the germline V gene are LGHDT and YNNKEL (reference sequence). Using reference TRBV3-1 and TRBJ1-1 for the parts outside the CDR3, the full variable domain is DTAVSQTPKYLVTQMGNDKSIKCEQNLGHDTMYWYKQDSKKFLKIMFSYNNKELIINETVPNRFSPKSPDKAHLNLHINSLELGDSAVYFCASSLRQGDIGAFFGQGTRLTVV.

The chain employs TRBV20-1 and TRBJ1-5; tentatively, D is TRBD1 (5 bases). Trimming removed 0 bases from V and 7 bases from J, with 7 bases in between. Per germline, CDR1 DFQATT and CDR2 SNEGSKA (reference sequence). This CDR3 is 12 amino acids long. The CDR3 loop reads CSAREGQQPQHF. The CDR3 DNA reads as TGCAGTGCTAGAGAGGGGCAACAGCCCCAGCATTTT.

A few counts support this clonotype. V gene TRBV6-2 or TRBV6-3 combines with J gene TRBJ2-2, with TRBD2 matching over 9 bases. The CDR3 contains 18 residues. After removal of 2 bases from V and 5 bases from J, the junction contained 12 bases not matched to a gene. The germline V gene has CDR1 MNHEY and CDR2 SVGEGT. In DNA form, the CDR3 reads TGTGCCAGCAGTTACCCCCGGGGTAGCGGGGGTAGTACCGGGGAGCTGTTTTTT. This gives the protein CASSYPRGSGGSTGELFF.

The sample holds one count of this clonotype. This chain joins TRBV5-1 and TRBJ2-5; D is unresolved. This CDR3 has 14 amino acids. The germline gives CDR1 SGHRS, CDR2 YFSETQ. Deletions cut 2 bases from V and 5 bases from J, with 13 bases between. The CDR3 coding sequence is TGCGCCAGCAGCTTTTCGGTTGGTCCGGAGACCCAGTACTTC. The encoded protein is CASSFSVGPETQYF. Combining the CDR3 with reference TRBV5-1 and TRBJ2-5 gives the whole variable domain KAGVTQTPRYLIKTRGQQVTLSCSPISGHRSVSWYQQTPGQGLQFLFEYFSETQRNKGNFPGRFSGRQFSNSRSEMNVSTLELGDSALYLCASSFSVGPETQYFGPGTRLLVL.

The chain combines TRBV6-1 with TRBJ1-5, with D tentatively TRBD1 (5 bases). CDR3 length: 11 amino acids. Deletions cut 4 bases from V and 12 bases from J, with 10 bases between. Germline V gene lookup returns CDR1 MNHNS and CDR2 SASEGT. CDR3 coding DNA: TGTGCCAGCAGTGGGCAGGGTAACCAGCATTTT. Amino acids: CASSGQGNQHF.

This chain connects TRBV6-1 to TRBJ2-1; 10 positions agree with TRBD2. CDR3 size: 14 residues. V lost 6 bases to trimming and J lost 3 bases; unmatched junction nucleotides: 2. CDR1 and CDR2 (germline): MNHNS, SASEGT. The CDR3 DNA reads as TGTGCCAGCAGAGAGCGGGGGGGCTACAATGAGCAGTTCTTC. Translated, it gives CASRERGGYNEQFF.

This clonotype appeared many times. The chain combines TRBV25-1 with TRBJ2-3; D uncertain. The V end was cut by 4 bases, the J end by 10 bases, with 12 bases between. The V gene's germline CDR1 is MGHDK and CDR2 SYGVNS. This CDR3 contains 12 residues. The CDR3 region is CASSARHIAQYF. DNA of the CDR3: TGTGCCAGCAGTGCCCGACATATCGCGCAGTATTTT.

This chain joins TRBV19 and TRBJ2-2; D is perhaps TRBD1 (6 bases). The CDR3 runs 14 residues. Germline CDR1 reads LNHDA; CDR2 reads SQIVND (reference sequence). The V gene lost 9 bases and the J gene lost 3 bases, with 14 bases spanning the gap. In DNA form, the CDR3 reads TGTGCCAGCCATAGGGACACCTACACCGGGGAGCTGTTTTTT. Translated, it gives CASHRDTYTGELFF.

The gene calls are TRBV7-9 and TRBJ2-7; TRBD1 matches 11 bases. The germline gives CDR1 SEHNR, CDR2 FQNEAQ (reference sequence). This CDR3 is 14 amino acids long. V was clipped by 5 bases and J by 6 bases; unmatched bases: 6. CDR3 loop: CASSLGQGGFEQYF. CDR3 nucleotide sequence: TGTGCCAGCAGCCTGGGACAGGGGGGGTTCGAGCAGTACTTC.

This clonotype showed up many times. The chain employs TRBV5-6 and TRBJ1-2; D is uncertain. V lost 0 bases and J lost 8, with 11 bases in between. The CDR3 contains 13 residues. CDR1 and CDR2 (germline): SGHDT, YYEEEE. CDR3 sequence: CASSLGISGGYTF. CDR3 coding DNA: TGTGCCAGCAGCTTGGGGATATCGGGGGGCTACACCTTC.

DNA of the CDR3: TGTGCCAGCAGCCAAGACGGGGGGACTAGCGGGAGCTCCTACAATGAGCAGTTCTTC. Protein: CASSQDGGTSGSSYNEQFF. The chain couples TRBV3-1 to TRBJ2-1; 14 bases align to TRBD2. The V and J ends lost 0 bases and 0 bases, in that order; junction bases with no gene match: 4. This CDR3 region has 19 residues. The germline CDR1 and CDR2 sequences are LGHDT and YNNKEL (reference sequence).

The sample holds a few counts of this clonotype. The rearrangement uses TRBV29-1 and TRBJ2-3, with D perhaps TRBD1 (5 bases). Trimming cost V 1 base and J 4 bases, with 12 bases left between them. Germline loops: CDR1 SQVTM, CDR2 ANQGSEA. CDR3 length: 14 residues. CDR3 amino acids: CSVEGVGRADTQYF. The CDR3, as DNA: TGCAGCGTTGAAGGGGTGGGGCGCGCAGATACGCAGTATTTT.

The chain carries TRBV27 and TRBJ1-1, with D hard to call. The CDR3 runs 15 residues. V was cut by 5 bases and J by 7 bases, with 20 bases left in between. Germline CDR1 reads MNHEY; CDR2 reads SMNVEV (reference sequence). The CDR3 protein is CASSPGRAGLYEAFF. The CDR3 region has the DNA TGTGCCAGCAGTCCCGGGCGCGCAGGTCTATATGAAGCTTTCTTT.

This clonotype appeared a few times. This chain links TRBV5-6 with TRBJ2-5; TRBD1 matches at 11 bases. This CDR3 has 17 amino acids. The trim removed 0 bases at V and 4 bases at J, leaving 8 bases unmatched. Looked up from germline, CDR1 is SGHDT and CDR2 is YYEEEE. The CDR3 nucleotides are TGTGCCAGCAGCTTGGCCAAGTGGACAGGGGGCTCAGAGACCCAGTACTTC. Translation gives CASSLAKWTGGSETQYF.

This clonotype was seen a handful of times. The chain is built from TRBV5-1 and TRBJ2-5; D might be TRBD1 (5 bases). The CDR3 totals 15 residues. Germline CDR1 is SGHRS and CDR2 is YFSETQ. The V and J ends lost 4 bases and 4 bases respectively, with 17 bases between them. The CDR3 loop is CASSTGDKTPETQYF. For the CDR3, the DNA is TGCGCCAGCAGCACAGGAGACAAGACTCCAGAGACCCAGTACTTC.

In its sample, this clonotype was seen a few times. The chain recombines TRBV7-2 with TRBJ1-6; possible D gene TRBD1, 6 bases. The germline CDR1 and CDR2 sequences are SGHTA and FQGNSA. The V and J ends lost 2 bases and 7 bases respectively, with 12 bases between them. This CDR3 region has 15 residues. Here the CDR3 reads CASSLMSRGNSPLHF. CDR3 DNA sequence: TGTGCCAGCAGCTTAATGTCCAGGGGCAATTCACCCCTCCACTTT. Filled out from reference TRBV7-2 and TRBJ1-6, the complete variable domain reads GAGVSQSPSNKVTEKGKDVELRCDPISGHTALYWYRQSLGQGLEFLIYFQGNSAPDKSGLPSDRFSAERTGGSVSTLTIQRTQQEDSAVYLCASSLMSRGNSPLHFGNGTRLTVT.

The DNA of the CDR3 is TGTGCCAGCAGCGTAGTGGGACTAGCGTCGGTTGAGCAGTTCTTC. Protein: CASSVVGLASVEQFF. V gene TRBV9 combines with J gene TRBJ2-1; 10 nucleotides line up with TRBD2. After removal of 0 bases from V and 9 bases from J, the junction contained 6 bases not matched to a gene. The CDR3 spans 15 residues. Germline V gene sequence: CDR1 SGDLS, CDR2 YYNGEE.

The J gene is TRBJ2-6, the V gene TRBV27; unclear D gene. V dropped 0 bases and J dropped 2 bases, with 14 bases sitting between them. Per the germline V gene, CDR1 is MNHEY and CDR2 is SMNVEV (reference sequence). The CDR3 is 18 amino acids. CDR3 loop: CASSLSVPQSPGANVLTF. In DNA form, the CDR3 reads TGTGCCAGCAGTTTATCGGTGCCTCAGTCACCTGGGGCCAACGTCCTGACTTTC.

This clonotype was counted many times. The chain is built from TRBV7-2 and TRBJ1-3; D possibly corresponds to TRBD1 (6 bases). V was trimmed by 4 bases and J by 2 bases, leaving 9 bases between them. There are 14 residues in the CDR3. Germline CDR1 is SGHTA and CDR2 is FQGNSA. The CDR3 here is CASSSNRAGNTIYF. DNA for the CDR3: TGTGCCAGCAGCTCTAACAGGGCTGGAAACACCATATATTTT.

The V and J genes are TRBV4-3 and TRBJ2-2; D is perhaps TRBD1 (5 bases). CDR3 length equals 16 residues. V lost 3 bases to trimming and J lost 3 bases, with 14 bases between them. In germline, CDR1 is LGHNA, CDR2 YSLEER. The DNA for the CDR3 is TGCGCCAGCAGCCAGGCGTCAGGGTCGTACACCGGGGAGCTGTTTTTT. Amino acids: CASSQASGSYTGELFF.

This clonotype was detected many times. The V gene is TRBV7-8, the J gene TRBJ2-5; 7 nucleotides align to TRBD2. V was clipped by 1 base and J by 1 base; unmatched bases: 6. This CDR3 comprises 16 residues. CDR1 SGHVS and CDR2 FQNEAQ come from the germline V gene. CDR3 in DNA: TGTGCCAGCAGCTTAGTATTTAGCGGGTTCCAAGAGACCCAGTACTTC. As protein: CASSLVFSGFQETQYF.

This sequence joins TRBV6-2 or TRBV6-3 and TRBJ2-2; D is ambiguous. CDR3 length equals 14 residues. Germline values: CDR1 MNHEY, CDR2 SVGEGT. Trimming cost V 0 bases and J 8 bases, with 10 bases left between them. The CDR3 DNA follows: TGTGCCAGCAGTTACTCGGGTTGGAGTGGGGAGCTGTTTTTT. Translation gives CASSYSGWSGELFF.

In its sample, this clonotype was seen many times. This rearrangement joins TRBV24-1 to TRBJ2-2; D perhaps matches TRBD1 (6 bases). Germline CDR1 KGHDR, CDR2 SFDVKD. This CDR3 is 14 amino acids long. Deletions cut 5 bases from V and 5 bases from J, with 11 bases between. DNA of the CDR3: TGTGCCACCAGTGGCAGAACAGGGACCGGGGAGCTGTTTTTT. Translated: CATSGRTGTGELFF.